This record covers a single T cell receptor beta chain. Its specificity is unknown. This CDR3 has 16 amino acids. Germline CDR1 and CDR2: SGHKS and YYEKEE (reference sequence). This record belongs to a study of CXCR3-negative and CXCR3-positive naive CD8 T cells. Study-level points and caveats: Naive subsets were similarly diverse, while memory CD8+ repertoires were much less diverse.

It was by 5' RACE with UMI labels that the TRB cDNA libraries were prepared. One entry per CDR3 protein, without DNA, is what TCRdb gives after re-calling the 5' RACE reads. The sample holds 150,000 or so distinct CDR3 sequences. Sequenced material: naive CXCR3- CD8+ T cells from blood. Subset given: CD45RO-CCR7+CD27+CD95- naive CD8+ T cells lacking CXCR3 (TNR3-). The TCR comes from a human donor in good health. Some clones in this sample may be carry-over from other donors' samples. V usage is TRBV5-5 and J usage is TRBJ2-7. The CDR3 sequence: CASSLVGASPSYEQYF.